The present TCR beta chain was sequenced within a study of CD8 T cell repertoires and HIV-1 epitope variants. Study-level information: Controls were a CMV, EBV and flu peptide pool, Ebola AY9 negative control, and no-peptide well.

TCR beta CDR3 was sequenced at survey depth on immunoSEQ. Clones were read by immunoSEQ multiplex PCR, and TCRdb kept only the in-frame ones, dropping some. The sample has over 90,000 clones; roughly 77% are singletons. The CDR3 covers 17 residues. Germline values: CDR1 SGHDT, CDR2 YYEEEE. V lost 2 bases and J 2 bases, leaving 17 bases between the germline ends. This chain uses TRBV5-6 with TRBJ1-3; possible D gene TRBD1, 6 bases. Sequences were obtained from uncultured baseline CD8+ T cells from peripheral blood mononuclear cells (PBMCs). The TCR comes from a male donor with HIV. The CDR3 coding sequence is TGTGCCAGCAGCTTCATTGTTGGACAGCTGGCTGGAAACACCATATATTTT. Translation: CASSFIVGQLAGNTIYF.